These 7 T cell receptor beta chains were sequenced from one sample in a study of blood T cells in healthy people across ages. It was with a sample-barcoded 5' primer and a J-beta primer mix that a second PCR of about 6 to 12 cycles was run. Each CDR3 protein gets one entry after TCRdb re-called the 5' RACE reads with MiXCR. The sample has 700,000 to 850,000 distinct CDR3 sequences; around 36% are singletons. The source material was blood. These TCRs come from a man aged 18 to 29 in good health.

This clonotype was seen at least ten times. V is TRBV29-1 and J is TRBJ2-3; 7 bases match TRBD1. The CDR3 has 14 residues. Germline assignment: CDR1 SQVTM and CDR2 ANQGSEA. Trimming at V came to 7 bases and at J to 4 bases, leaving 11 bases not matched to a gene. CDR3 amino acids: CSGHTGERADTQYF. CDR3 bases: TGCAGCGGCCATACAGGGGAAAGGGCAGATACGCAGTATTTT.

This clonotype was found a few times. V gene TRBV20-1 combines with J gene TRBJ1-6, with D perhaps matching TRBD1 (5 bases). The CDR3 totals 13 residues. Germline CDR1 is DFQATT and CDR2 is SNEGSKA (reference sequence). For the CDR3, the DNA is TGCAGCGCGGGGCCTAGCAATAATTCACCCCTCCACTTT. Translated: CSAGPSNNSPLHF.

This clonotype was observed once. This chain joins TRBV5-1 and TRBJ2-5, with D tentatively TRBD1 (6 bases). Deletions cut 9 bases from V and 11 bases from J, with 26 bases between. The CDR3 consists of 14 residues. The germline V gene has CDR1 SGHRS and CDR2 YFSETQ. The CDR3 DNA follows: TGCGCCACCACCGAGACAGGCCCGGACAATGAGCAGTACTTC. This codes for CATTETGPDNEQYF.

The rearrangement joins TRBV18 to TRBJ1-5, with D perhaps TRBD1 (5 bases). The V gene lost 2 bases and the J gene lost 0 bases, with 11 bases spanning the gap. The CDR3 has 16 amino acids. Germline V gene data show CDR1 as KGHSH and CDR2 as LQKENI. The CDR3 protein is CASSPGTLDSNQPQHF. CDR3 bases: TGTGCCAGCTCACCAGGGACCCTCGATAGCAATCAGCCCCAGCATTTT. Full variable domain (remainder filled in from reference TRBV18 and TRBJ1-5): NAGVMQNPRHLVRRRGQEARLRCSPMKGHSHVYWYRQLPEEGLKFMVYLQKENIIDESGMPKERFSAEFPKEGPSILRIQQVVRGDSAAYFCASSPGTLDSNQPQHFGDGTRLSIL.

Comment on this clonotype: A much larger clone differs from this one at a single base, so this may be a read error. The CDR3 is CSAWGVYNERFF. CDR3 coding DNA: TGCAGTGCCTGGGGGGTTTACAATGAGCGGTTCTTC. This chain links TRBV20-1 with TRBJ2-1; TRBD2 is a possible D gene (6 bases). This CDR3 region has 12 residues. The germline CDR1 and CDR2 sequences are DFQATT and SNEGSKA (reference sequence).

This clonotype came up many times. The V call is TRBV10-3, the J call TRBJ1-1, with a weak D call TRBD1 (6 bases). This CDR3 is built from 16 residues. Germline CDR1 and CDR2: ENHRY and SYGVKD. The V end lost 6 bases, the J end lost 0 bases, and 17 bases lay between the germline ends. The DNA of the CDR3 is TGTGCCATCAGCCAAGGATCAGGGGAAATGAACACTGAAGCTTTCTTT. Translation gives CAISQGSGEMNTEAFF.

The rearrangement uses TRBV27 and TRBJ2-2, with D maybe TRBD1 (5 bases). The germline V gene encodes CDR1 MNHEY and CDR2 SMNVEV (reference sequence). This CDR3 spans 13 amino acids. Trimming pared 4 bases from V and 5 bases from J, leaving 8 bases between. CDR3 residues: CASSYRITGELFF. The DNA for the CDR3 is TGTGCCAGCAGTTACAGGATTACCGGGGAGCTGTTTTTT.